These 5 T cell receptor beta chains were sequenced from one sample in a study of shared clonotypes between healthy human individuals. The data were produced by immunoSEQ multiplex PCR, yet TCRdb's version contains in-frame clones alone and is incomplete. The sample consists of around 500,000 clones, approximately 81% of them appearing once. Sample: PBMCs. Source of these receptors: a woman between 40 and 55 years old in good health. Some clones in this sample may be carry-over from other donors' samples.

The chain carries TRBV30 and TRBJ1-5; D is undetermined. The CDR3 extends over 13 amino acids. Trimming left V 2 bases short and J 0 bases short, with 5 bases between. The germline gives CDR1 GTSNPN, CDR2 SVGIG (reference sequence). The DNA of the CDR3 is TGTGCCTGGAGTTACAGTAGCAATCAGCCCCAGCATTTT. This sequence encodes CAWSYSSNQPQHF.

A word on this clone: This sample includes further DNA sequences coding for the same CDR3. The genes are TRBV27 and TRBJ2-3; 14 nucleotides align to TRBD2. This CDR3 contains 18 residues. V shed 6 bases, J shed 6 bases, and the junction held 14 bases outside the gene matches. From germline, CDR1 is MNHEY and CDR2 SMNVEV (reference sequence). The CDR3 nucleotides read TGTGCCAGCAGCTCACGGACTAGCGGGAGGATCCCCACGGATACGCAGTATTTT. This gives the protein CASSSRTSGRIPTDTQYF.

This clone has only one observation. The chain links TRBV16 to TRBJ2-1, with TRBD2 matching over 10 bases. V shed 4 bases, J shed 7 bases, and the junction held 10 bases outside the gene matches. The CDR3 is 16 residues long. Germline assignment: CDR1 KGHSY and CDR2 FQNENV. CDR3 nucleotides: TGTGCCAGCAGCCGACGTAGCACTAGCGGGACGAATGAGCAGTTCTTC. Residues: CASSRRSTSGTNEQFF.

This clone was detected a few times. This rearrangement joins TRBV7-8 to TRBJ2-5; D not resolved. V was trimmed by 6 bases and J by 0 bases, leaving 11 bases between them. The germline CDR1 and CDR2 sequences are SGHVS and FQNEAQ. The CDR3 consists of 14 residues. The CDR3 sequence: CASSSVPHQETQYF. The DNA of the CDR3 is TGTGCCAGCAGTTCTGTACCCCACCAAGAGACCCAGTACTTC.

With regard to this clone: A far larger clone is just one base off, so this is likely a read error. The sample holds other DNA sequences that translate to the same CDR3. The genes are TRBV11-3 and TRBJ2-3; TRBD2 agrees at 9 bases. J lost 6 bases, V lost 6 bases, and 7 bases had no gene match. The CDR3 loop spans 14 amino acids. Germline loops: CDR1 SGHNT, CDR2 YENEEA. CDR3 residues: CASSSGRGTDTQYF. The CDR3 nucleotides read TGTGCCAGCAGTAGCGGGAGAGGTACCGATACGCAGTATTTT.